The entry below gives a single T cell receptor (beta chain) sequence along with its context. Its matching antigen is unknown. These data are taken from a study of T cells after yellow fever vaccination. Study conclusions and caveats: Abundant clonotypes from the bulk population could have been carried over as contaminants into FACS-sorted repertoires.

A process of 5'RACE template switching, which added a universal primer site and UMIs, was used to make TCR cDNA. From the 5' RACE reads, TCRdb called clonotypes with MiXCR, one entry per CDR3 protein. The data hold 450,000 to 650,000 distinct CDR3 sequences, with roughly a fifth observed a single time. Trimming removed 1 base at V and 8 bases at J, with 15 bases between. CDR1 and CDR2 (germline): KGHSH, LQKENI. The CDR3 extends over 16 amino acids. Sequenced here: PBMCs, sampled around 3 weeks after the first yellow fever vaccination. This sequence was found in a man aged 18 to 29 who received the YFV17D yellow fever vaccine. This chain links TRBV18 with TRBJ1-6, with D unclear. CDR3 protein: CASSPRPWPKDSPLHF. The CDR3 DNA sequence: TGTGCCAGCTCACCACGGCCGTGGCCCAAAGATTCACCCCTCCACTTT.